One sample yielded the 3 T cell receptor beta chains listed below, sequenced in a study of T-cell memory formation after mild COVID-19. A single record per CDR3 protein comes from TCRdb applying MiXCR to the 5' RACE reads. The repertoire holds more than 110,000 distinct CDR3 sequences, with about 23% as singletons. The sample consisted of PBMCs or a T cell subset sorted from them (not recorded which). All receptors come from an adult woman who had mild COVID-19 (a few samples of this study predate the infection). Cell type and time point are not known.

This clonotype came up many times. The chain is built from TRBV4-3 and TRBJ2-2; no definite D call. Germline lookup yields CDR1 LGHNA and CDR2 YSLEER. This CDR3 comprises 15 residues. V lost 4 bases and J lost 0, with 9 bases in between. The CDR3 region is CASSPSVANTGELFF. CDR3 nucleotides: TGCGCCAGCAGCCCGAGTGTGGCGAACACCGGGGAGCTGTTTTTT.

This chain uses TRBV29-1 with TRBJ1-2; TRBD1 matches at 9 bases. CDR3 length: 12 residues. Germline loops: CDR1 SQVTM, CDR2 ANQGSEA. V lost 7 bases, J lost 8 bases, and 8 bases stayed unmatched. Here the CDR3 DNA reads TGCAGCGGAACGACAGGGGGGGACGGCTACACCTTC. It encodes CSGTTGGDGYTF.

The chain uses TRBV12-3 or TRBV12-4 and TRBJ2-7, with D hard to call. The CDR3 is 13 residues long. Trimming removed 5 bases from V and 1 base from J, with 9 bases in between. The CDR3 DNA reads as TGTGCCAGCAGTGTACTGGGATCCTACGAGCAGTACTTC. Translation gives CASSVLGSYEQYF.